This T cell receptor (beta chain) emerged from a study of cytomegalovirus exposure and HLA in healthy donors. Trimming at V came to 3 bases and at J to 6 bases, leaving 6 bases not matched to a gene. Germline V gene lookup returns CDR1 GTSNPN and CDR2 SVGIG (reference sequence). The CDR3 has 15 residues. Study-wide points: Cytomegalovirus status, reportedly, was diagnosed with high specificity and sensitivity by the classifier. Later genetic work tied a missense DCLRE1C variant to beta-chain V and J trimming. 150 to 200 TCR beta chains were listed as cytomegalovirus-associated.

This PCR relied on a set of 60 Vbeta primers and 13 Jbeta primers. Some clones are missing from TCRdb's copy, which holds only in-frame ones; the method was immunoSEQ multiplex PCR. The table lists roughly 220,000 clones, roughly 80% of them singletons. It was healthy bone marrow donors who served as donors. In its sample, this clone was seen once. Its target is unknown. This same CDR3 is encoded by further DNA sequences in the sample. The V call is TRBV30, the J call TRBJ2-7; 15 nucleotides agree with TRBD2. Source material: PBMCs. The source is a man aged 50 or older in good health and CMV-seronegative. CDR3 in DNA: TGTGCCTGGAGCGTCGGGGGACTAGCGGGAGGCGAGCAGTACTTC. Protein: CAWSVGGLAGGEQYF.